This entry lists 19 T cell receptor beta chains sequenced from one sample in a study of blood T cell repertoires in COVID-19. Sequencing was performed with immunoSEQ multiplex PCR; in TCRdb, only in-frame clones are kept and a portion is missing. In the table there are fewer than 450,000 clones, less than 95% of which are singletons. Sample: PBMCs or T cells enriched from blood (not recorded which). These receptors all stem from a man in his late teens or twenties who had recovered from COVID-19.

The chain links TRBV12-5 to TRBJ1-3; D not certain. The germline gives CDR1 LGHNT, CDR2 FRNRAP. Trimming pared 5 bases from V and 0 bases from J, leaving 5 bases between. This CDR3 spans 13 amino acids. The CDR3 here is CASGPSSGNTIYF. As DNA, the CDR3 is TGTGCTAGTGGTCCCAGCTCTGGAAACACCATATATTTT.

The chain is built from TRBV4-2 and TRBJ2-3; TRBD2 matches 8 bases. V lost 0 bases and J lost 3; bases outside the gene matches: 2. The CDR3 is made up of 15 amino acids. Germline V gives CDR1 LGHNA, CDR2 YNFKEQ. DNA of the CDR3: TGTGCCAGCAGCCAAGACCCGGGAGGGACAGATACGCAGTATTTT. Translation gives CASSQDPGGTDTQYF.

CDR3 in amino acids: CASSIYRPQGNTEAFF. The CDR3 DNA reads TGTGCCAGTAGTATATACCGCCCCCAGGGGAACACTGAAGCTTTCTTT. The V call is TRBV19, the J call TRBJ1-1; the D gene is possibly TRBD1 (5 bases). With 2 bases removed from V and 1 base from J, the gap between germline ends came to 14 bases. Germline CDR1 is LNHDA and CDR2 is SQIVND (reference sequence). The CDR3 extends over 16 amino acids.

In this sample, this clone turned up once. The chain carries TRBV6-5 and TRBJ1-2; no clear D gene. V was cut by 6 bases and J by 8 bases, with 19 bases left in between. The CDR3 loop spans 14 amino acids. The V gene's germline CDR1 is MNHEY and CDR2 SVGAGI. CDR3 amino acids: CASSPLRGGLGYTF. For the CDR3, the DNA is TGTGCCAGCAGCCCCCTCAGAGGTGGCTTGGGCTACACCTTC.

The chain joins TRBV30 to TRBJ2-3; 8 bases are shared with TRBD1. Looked up from germline, CDR1 is GTSNPN and CDR2 is SVGIG (reference sequence). The V segment lost 0 bases and the J segment 6 bases; nucleotides outside the gene matches: 17. The CDR3 extends over 18 amino acids. The CDR3 loop reads CAWSVLSKTNRGTDTQYF. CDR3 DNA: TGTGCCTGGAGTGTTCTTTCCAAAACTAACAGGGGGACCGATACGCAGTATTTT.

This rearrangement joins TRBV11-2 to TRBJ1-1; the D is unclear. There are 14 residues in the CDR3. Trimming cost V 0 bases and J 7 bases, with 12 bases left between them. Germline CDR1 SGHAT, CDR2 FQNNGV. CDR3 coding DNA: TGTGCCAGCAGCTTAGAAGTGGGAGTGGGTGAAGCTTTCTTT. The encoded protein is CASSLEVGVGEAFF.

The rearrangement uses TRBV24-1 and TRBJ1-1; TRBD1 might be the D (5 bases). Germline V lookup: CDR1 KGHDR, CDR2 SFDVKD. Trimming cost V 5 bases and J 1 base, with 19 bases left between them. This CDR3 has 17 residues. CDR3 protein: CATSGLRQSLANTEAFF. The CDR3 DNA reads TGTGCCACCAGTGGTTTAAGACAGTCCCTTGCGAACACTGAAGCTTTCTTT.

The chain employs TRBV29-1 and TRBJ1-1; no definite D call. V was clipped by 4 bases and J by 5 bases, with 11 bases between them. This CDR3 comprises 12 residues. Germline-derived CDR1 and CDR2 are SQVTM and ANQGSEA. CDR3 sequence (DNA): TGCAGCGTTGTGTCCGGGGTAACTGAAGCTTTCTTT. Translation: CSVVSGVTEAFF.

The gene calls are TRBV11-2 and TRBJ1-1; the D gene is possibly TRBD1 (6 bases). Germline lookup yields CDR1 SGHAT and CDR2 FQNNGV. The V end was cut by 5 bases, the J end by 0 bases, with 10 bases between. This CDR3 contains 14 residues. The chain's CDR3 is CASSPRGLNTEAFF. CDR3 coding DNA: TGTGCCAGCAGCCCCAGGGGACTGAACACTGAAGCTTTCTTT.

This clone was observed a few times. The chain links TRBV10-1 to TRBJ2-7, with TRBD2 matching 11 bases. Per the germline V gene, CDR1 is WNHNN and CDR2 is SYGVQD (reference sequence). V lost 0 bases and J lost 2; bases outside the gene matches: 3. The CDR3 covers 16 residues. The CDR3 here is CASSESRLAGTYEQYF. CDR3 in DNA: TGCGCCAGCAGTGAGTCCCGACTAGCGGGAACCTACGAGCAGTACTTC.

As DNA, the CDR3 is TGTGCCAGCAGCGTAGCGGGGACTTCTGGAGATACGCAGTATTTT. The encoded protein is CASSVAGTSGDTQYF. This chain connects TRBV6-5 to TRBJ2-3; 8 bases match TRBD2. Trimming removed 6 bases from V and 5 bases from J; junction bases left unmatched: 10. There are 15 residues in the CDR3. Germline V gene sequence: CDR1 MNHEY, CDR2 SVGAGI.

This chain links TRBV5-8 with TRBJ2-5; 12 nucleotides match TRBD1. Germline trimming cut 4 bases from V and 1 base from J; bases unmatched to any gene: 5. The CDR3 contains 16 residues. Germline V gives CDR1 SGHTS, CDR2 YDEGEE. CDR3 DNA: TGTGCCAGCAGCGCGGGGGACAGGGGGCGCCAAGAGACCCAGTACTTC. Its protein is CASSAGDRGRQETQYF.

This rearrangement joins TRBV7-9 to TRBJ1-2; D is perhaps TRBD1 (5 bases). V was pared by 4 bases and J by 5 bases, with 17 bases between. Germline CDR1 SEHNR, CDR2 FQNEAQ (reference sequence). The CDR3 has 15 amino acids. The CDR3 coding sequence is TGTGCCAGCAGCTCGGACTTGCGGGGGTCTTATGGCTACACCTTC. Protein sequence: CASSSDLRGSYGYTF.

The chain uses TRBV7-8 and TRBJ2-1; a possible D gene is TRBD1 (5 bases). From germline, CDR1 is SGHVS and CDR2 FQNEAQ. This CDR3 has 14 amino acids. Trimming shortened V by 2 bases and J by 4 bases, and 9 bases separated the two germline ends. The CDR3 loop is CASSLSRQYNEQFF. CDR3 sequence (DNA): TGTGCCAGCAGCTTATCACGACAGTACAATGAGCAGTTCTTC.

V and J are TRBV28 and TRBJ2-2; D possibly corresponds to TRBD2 (6 bases). CDR1 and CDR2 from the germline V gene are MDHEN and SYDVKM. The CDR3 has 19 amino acids. Trimming shortened V by 5 bases and J by 3 bases, and 25 bases separated the two germline ends. For the CDR3, the DNA is TGTGCCAGCAGTATAATGGGGCAGGACTACGGGGTACACACCGGGGAGCTGTTTTTT. Its translation is CASSIMGQDYGVHTGELFF.

The chain employs TRBV19 and TRBJ2-3, with D perhaps matching TRBD1 (7 bases). V gave up 7 bases and J gave up 2 bases, with 13 bases separating them. This CDR3 has 14 residues. Germline CDR1 LNHDA, CDR2 SQIVND (reference sequence). CDR3 nucleotides: TGTGCCAGTATCGGGGGACAGACCACAGATACGCAGTATTTT. This sequence encodes CASIGGQTTDTQYF.

The CDR3 is CASSLVAQSSYNEQFF. The CDR3 DNA reads as TGCGCCAGCAGCTTGGTAGCGCAGAGCTCCTACAATGAGCAGTTCTTC. The V call is TRBV5-1, the J call TRBJ2-1, with D perhaps matching TRBD2 (5 bases). This CDR3 is built from 16 residues. CDR1 is SGHRS, CDR2 YFSETQ, per germline. V shed 0 bases and J shed 0 bases, with 10 bases lying between them.

This clone was recorded once. This chain joins TRBV20-1 and TRBJ2-7, with D tentatively TRBD1 (5 bases). Germline loops: CDR1 DFQATT, CDR2 SNEGSKA (reference sequence). Trimming removed 3 bases at V and 3 bases at J, with 12 bases between. The CDR3 is 13 residues long. The CDR3 DNA follows: TGCAGTGCTAGTCACGGACACGGCTACGAGCAGTACTTC. It specifies CSASHGHGYEQYF.

CDR3 sequence: CASSPPRGDEQFF. CDR3 bases: TGTGCCAGCTCACCACCCAGGGGGGATGAGCAGTTCTTC. This chain connects TRBV18 to TRBJ2-1; D is possibly TRBD1 (7 bases). In germline, CDR1 is KGHSH, CDR2 LQKENI. This CDR3 spans 13 amino acids. V lost 0 bases, J lost 8 bases, and 8 bases lay in between. Full variable domain (rest looked up from reference TRBV18 and TRBJ2-1): NAGVMQNPRHLVRRRGQEARLRCSPMKGHSHVYWYRQLPEEGLKFMVYLQKENIIDESGMPKERFSAEFPKEGPSILRIQQVVRGDSAAYFCASSPPRGDEQFFGPGTRLTVL.